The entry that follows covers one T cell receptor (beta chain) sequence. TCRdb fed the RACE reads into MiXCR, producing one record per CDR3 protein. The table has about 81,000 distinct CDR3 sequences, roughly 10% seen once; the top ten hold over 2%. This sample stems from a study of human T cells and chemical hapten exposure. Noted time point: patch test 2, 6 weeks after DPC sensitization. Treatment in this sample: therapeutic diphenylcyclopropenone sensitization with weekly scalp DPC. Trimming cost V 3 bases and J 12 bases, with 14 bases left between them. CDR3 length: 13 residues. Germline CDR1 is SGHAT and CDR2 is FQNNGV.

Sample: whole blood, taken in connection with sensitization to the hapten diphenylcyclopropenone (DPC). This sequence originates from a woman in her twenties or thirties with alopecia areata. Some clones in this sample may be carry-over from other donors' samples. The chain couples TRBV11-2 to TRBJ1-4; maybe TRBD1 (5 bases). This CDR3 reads CASSFSQGKELFF. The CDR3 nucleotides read TGTGCCAGCAGCTTCTCCCAGGGAAAGGAACTGTTTTTT. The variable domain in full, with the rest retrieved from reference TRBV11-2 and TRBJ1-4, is EAGVAQSPRYKIIEKRQSVAFWCNPISGHATLYWYQQILGQGPKLLIQFQNNGVVDDSQLPKDRFSAERLKGVDSTLKIQPAKLEDSAVYLCASSFSQGKELFFGSGTQLSVL.